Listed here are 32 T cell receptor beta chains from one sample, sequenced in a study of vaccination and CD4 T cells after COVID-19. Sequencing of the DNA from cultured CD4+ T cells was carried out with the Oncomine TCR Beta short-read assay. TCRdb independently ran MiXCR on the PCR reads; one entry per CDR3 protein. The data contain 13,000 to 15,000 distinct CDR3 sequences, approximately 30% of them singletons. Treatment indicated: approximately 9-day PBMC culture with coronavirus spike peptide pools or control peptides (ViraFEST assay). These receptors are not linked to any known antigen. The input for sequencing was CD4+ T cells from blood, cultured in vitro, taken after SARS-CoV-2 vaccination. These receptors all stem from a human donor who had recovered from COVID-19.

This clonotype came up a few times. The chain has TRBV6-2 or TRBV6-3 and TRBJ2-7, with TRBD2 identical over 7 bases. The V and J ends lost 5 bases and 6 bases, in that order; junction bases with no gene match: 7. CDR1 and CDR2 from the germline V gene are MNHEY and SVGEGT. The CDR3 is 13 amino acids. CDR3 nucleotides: TGTGCCAGCAGTACCCGGACTAGACGCGAGCAGTACTTC. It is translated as CASSTRTRREQYF.

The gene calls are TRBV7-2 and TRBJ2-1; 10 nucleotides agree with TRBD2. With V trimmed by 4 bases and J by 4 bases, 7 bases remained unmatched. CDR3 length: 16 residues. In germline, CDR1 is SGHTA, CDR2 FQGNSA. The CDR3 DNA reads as TGTGCCAGCAGCTCCGGGACTAGCGCGTCATACAATGAGCAGTTCTTC. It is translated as CASSSGTSASYNEQFF.

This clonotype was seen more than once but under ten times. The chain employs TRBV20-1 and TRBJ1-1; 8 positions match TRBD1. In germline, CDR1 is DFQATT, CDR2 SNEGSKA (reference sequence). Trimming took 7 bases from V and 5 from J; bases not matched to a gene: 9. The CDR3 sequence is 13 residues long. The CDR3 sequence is CSVRTGIRTEAFF. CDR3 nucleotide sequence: TGCAGTGTACGGACAGGGATTAGGACTGAAGCTTTCTTT.

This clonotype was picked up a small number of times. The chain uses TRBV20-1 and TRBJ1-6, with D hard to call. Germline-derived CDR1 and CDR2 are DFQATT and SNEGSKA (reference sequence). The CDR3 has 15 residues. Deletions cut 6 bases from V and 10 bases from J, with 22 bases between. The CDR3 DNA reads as TGCAGTGCCCCCCGGAGAGATAGCCGGGGATCACCCCTCCACTTT. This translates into CSAPRRDSRGSPLHF.

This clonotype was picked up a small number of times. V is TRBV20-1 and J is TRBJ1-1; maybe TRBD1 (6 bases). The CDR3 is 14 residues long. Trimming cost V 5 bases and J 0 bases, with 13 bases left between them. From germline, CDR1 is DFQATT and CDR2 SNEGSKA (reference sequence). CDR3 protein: CSALPGQMNTEAFF. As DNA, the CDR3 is TGCAGTGCTCTACCGGGACAAATGAACACTGAAGCTTTCTTT.

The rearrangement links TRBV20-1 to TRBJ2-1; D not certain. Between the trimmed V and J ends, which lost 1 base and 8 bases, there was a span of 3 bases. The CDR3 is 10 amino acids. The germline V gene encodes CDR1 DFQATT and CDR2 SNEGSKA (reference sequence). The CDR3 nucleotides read TGCAGTGCTAGAGGCGATGAGCAGTTCTTC. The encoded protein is CSARGDEQFF.

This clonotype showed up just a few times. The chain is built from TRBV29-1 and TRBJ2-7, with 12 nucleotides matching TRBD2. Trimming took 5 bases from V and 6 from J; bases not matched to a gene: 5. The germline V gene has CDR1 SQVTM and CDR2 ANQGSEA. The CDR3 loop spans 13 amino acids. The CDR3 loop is CSVRLAGASEQYF. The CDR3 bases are TGCAGCGTTCGACTAGCGGGAGCCTCCGAGCAGTACTTC.

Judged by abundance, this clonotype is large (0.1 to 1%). CDR3 coding DNA: TGTGCCAGCAGCTTGGGGCAGACCGGGGAGCTGTTTTTT. Protein: CASSLGQTGELFF. The chain recombines TRBV7-2 with TRBJ2-2, with D maybe TRBD1 (5 bases). From germline, CDR1 is SGHTA and CDR2 FQGNSA. The V gene lost 3 bases and the J gene lost 5 bases, with 7 bases spanning the gap. CDR3 length equals 13 residues.

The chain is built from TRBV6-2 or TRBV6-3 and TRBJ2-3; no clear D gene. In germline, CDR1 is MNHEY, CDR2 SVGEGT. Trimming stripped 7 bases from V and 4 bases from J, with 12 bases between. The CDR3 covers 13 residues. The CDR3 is CASNRPSPDTQYF. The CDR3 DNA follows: TGTGCCAGCAACCGGCCCTCCCCAGATACGCAGTATTTT.

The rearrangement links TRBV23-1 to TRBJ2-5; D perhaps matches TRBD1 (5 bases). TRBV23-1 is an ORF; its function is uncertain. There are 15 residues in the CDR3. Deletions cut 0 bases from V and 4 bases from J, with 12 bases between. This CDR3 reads CASSQSFVRGETQYF. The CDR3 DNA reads TGCGCCAGCAGTCAATCCTTTGTAAGGGGAGAGACCCAGTACTTC.

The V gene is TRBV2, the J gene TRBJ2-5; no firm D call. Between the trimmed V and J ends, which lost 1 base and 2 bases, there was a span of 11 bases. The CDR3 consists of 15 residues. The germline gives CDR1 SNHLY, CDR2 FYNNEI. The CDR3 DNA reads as TGTGCCAGCAGTGAAGTGGGTAGCCCTCAAGAGACCCAGTACTTC. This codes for CASSEVGSPQETQYF. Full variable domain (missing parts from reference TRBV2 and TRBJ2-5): EPEVTQTPSHQVTQMGQEVILRCVPISNHLYFYWYRQILGQKVEFLVSFYNNEISEKSEIFDDQFSVERPDGSNFTLKIRSTKLEDSAMYFCASSEVGSPQETQYFGPGTRLLVL.

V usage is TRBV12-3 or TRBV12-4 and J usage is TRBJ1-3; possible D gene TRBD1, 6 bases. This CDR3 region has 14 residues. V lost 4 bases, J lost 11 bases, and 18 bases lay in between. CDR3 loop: CASSSQQGPQAIYF. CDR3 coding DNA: TGTGCCAGCAGTTCCCAACAGGGTCCCCAGGCCATATATTTT.

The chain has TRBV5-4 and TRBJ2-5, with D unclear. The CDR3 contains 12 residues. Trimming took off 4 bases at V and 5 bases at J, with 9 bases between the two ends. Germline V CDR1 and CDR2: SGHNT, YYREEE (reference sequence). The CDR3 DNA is TGTGCCAGCAGCCGTACCCCGGAGACCCAGTACTTC. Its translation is CASSRTPETQYF.

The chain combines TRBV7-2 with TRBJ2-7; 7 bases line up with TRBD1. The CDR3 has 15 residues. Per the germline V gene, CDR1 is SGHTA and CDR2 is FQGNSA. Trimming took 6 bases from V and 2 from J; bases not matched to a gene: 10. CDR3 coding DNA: TGTGCCAGCAGTTCTACTGAGGGGGCTCCCTACGAGCAGTACTTC. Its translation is CASSSTEGAPYEQYF.

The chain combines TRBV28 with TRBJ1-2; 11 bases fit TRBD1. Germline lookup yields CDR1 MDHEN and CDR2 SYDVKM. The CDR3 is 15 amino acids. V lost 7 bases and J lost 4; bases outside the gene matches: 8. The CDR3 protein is CASIPGQGDIYGYTF. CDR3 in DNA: TGTGCCAGCATCCCGGGACAGGGGGACATCTATGGCTACACCTTC.

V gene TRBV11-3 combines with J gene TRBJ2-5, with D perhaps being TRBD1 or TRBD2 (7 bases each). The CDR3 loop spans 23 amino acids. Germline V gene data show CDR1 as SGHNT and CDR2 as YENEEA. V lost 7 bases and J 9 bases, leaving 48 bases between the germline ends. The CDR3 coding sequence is TGTGCCAGCACCCTACAGGGGCTAGCGGTCCAACGGGGTAAGAGAGGCCCCCCCTGGGCCCAGTACTTC. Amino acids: CASTLQGLAVQRGKRGPPWAQYF.

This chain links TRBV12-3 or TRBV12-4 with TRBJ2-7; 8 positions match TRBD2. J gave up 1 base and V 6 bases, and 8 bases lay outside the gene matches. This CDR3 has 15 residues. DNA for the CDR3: TGTGCCAGCAGCCGGGGGGGGGCGGGGTCCTACGAGCAGTACTTC. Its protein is CASSRGGAGSYEQYF.

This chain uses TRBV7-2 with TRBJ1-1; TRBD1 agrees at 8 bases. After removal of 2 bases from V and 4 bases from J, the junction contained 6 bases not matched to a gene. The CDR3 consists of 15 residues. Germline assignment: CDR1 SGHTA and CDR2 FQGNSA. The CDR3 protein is CASSLTAGGGTEAFF. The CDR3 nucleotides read TGTGCCAGCAGCTTAACGGCAGGGGGCGGCACTGAAGCTTTCTTT.

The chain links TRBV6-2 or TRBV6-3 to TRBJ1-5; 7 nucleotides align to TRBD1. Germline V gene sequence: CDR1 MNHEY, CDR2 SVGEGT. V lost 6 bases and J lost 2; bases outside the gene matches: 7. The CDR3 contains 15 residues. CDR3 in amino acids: CASSAGGAGNQPQHF. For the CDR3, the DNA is TGTGCCAGCAGCGCAGGGGGGGCGGGCAATCAGCCCCAGCATTTT.

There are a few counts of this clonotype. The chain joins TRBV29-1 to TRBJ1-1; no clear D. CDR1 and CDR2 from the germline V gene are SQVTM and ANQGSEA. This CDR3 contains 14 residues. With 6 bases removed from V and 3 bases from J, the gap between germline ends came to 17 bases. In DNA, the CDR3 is TGCAGCGTGCCGGCGGCGGGCCCGGACACTGAAGCTTTCTTT. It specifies CSVPAAGPDTEAFF.

CDR3 sequence reads: CASSPPGTWSTGELFF. The DNA of the CDR3 is TGTGCCAGCTCACCACCTGGCACCTGGTCCACCGGGGAGCTGTTTTTT. The V call is TRBV18, the J call TRBJ2-2; D gene uncertain. CDR1 is KGHSH, CDR2 LQKENI, per germline. The CDR3 is made up of 16 amino acids. Trimming removed 0 bases from V and 4 bases from J, with 12 bases in between.

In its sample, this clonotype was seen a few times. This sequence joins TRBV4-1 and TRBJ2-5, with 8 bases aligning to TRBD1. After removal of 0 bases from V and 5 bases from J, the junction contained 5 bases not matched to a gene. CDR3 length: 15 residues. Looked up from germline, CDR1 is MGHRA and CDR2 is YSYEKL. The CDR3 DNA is TGCGCCAGCAGCCAAGATGGACAGGGCTGGGAGACCCAGTACTTC. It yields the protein CASSQDGQGWETQYF.

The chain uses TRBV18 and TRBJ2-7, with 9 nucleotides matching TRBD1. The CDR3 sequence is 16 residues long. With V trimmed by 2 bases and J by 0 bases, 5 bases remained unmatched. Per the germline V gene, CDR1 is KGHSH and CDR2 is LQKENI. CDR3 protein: CASSPGTGPCSYEQYF. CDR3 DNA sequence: TGTGCCAGCTCACCAGGGACAGGGCCCTGCTCCTACGAGCAGTACTTC.

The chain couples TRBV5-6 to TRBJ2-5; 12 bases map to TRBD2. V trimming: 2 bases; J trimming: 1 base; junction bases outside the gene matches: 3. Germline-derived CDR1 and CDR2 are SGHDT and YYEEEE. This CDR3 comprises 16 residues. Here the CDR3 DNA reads TGTGCCAGCAGCTTCCTAGCGGGAGGGACCCAAGAGACCCAGTACTTC. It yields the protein CASSFLAGGTQETQYF. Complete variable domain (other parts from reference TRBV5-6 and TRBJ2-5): DAGVTQSPTHLIKTRGQQVTLRCSPKSGHDTVSWYQQALGQGPQFIFQYYEEEERQRGNFPDRFSGHQFPNYSSELNVNALLLGDSALYLCASSFLAGGTQETQYFGPGTRLLVL.

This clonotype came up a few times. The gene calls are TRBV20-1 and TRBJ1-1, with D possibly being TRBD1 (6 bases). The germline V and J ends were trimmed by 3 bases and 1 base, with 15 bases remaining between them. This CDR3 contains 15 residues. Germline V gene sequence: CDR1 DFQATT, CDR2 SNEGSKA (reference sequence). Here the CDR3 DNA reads TGCAGTGCTAGGTTCCCGGGGGCGCGGAACACTGAAGCTTTCTTT. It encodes CSARFPGARNTEAFF.

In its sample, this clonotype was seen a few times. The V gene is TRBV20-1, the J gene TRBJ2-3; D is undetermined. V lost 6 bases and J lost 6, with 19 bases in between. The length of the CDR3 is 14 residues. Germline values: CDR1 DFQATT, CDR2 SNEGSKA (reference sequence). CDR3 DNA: TGCAGTGCCCCCCCGACGGGTCACGCTGATACGCAGTATTTT. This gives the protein CSAPPTGHADTQYF.

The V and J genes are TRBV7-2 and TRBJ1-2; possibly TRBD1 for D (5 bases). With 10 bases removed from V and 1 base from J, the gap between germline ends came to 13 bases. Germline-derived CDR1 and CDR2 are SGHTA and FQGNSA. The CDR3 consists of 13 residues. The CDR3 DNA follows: TGTGCCACCGACGGGGGGAGTAACTATGGCTACACCTTC. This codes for CATDGGSNYGYTF. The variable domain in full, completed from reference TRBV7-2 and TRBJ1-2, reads GAGVSQSPSNKVTEKGKDVELRCDPISGHTALYWYRQSLGQGLEFLIYFQGNSAPDKSGLPSDRFSAERTGGSVSTLTIQRTQQEDSAVYLCATDGGSNYGYTFGSGTRLTVV.

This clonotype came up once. The CDR3 region is CASSFTGRVSGETQYF. CDR3 bases: TGTGCCAGCAGCTTTACAGGGAGAGTGTCTGGGGAGACCCAGTACTTC. The chain carries TRBV7-3 and TRBJ2-5; weak D call: TRBD1 (6 bases). CDR1 SGHTA and CDR2 FQGTGA come from the germline V gene. Trimming took off 3 bases at V and 5 bases at J, with 19 bases between the two ends. This CDR3 comprises 16 residues.

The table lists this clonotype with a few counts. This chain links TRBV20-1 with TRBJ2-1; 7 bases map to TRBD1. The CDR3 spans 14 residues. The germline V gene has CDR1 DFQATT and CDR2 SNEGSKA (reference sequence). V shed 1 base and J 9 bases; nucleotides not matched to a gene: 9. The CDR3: CSARVYRGTAEQFF. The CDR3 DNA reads TGCAGTGCTAGAGTTTACAGGGGAACGGCTGAGCAGTTCTTC.

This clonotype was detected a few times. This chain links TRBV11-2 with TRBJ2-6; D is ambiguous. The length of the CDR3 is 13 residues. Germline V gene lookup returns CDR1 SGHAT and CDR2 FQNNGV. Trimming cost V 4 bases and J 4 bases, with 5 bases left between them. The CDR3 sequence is CASSSIGANVLTF. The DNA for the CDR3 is TGTGCCAGCAGCTCCATAGGGGCCAACGTCCTGACTTTC.

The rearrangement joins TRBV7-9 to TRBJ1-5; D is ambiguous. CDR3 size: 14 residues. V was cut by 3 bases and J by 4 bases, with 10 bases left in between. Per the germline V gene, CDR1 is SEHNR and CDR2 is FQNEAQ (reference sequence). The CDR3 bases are TGTGCCAGCAGCTTGGACTTTGGTAATCAGCCCCAGCATTTT. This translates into CASSLDFGNQPQHF.

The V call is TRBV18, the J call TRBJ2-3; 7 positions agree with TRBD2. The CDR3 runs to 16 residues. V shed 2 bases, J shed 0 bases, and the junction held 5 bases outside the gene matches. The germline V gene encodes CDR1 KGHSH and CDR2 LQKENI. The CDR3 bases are TGTGCCAGCTCACCAGATCCGGGGGGAAGCACAGATACGCAGTATTTT. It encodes CASSPDPGGSTDTQYF.